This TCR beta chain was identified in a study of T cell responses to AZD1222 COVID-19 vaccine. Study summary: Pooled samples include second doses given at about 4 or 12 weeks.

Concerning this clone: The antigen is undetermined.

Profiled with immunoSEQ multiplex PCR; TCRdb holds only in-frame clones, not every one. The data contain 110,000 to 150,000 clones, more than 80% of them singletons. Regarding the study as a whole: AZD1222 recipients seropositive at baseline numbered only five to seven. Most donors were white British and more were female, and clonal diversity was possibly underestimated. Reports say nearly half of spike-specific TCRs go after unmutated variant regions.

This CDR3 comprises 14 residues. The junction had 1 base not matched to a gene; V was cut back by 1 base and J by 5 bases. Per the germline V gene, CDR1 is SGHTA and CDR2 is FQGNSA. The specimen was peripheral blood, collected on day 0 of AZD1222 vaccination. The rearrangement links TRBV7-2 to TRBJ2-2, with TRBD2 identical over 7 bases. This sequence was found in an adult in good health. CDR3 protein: CASSLGAGTGELFF. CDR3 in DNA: TGTGCCAGCAGCTTAGGAGCGGGGACCGGGGAGCTGTTTTTT. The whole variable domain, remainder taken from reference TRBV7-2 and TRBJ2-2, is GAGVSQSPSNKVTEKGKDVELRCDPISGHTALYWYRQSLGQGLEFLIYFQGNSAPDKSGLPSDRFSAERTGGSVSTLTIQRTQQEDSAVYLCASSLGAGTGELFFGEGSRLTVL.